This T cell receptor beta chain was profiled in a study of graft-versus-host responses after intestinal transplantation. At the level of the study: All of the recipients had induction that used anti-thymocyte globulin, then tacrolimus and steroids for about 3 years. Study-wide points: Early after transplant, HvG declines were associated with peak levels of circulating GvH clones. Patients who carried graft-donor T cell macrochimerism also had high graft-versus-host to host-versus-graft clonal ratios in their allografts. Researchers found GvH clones in recipient marrow, and some showed up first in ileum or blood.

With 5 bases clipped from V and 4 bases from J, the junction kept 3 bases outside the gene matches. The CDR3 consists of 13 residues. CDR1 is MNHNS, CDR2 SASEGT, per germline. This table comes from immunoSEQ multiplex PCR, and its TCRdb copy is limited to in-frame clones, with some not included. The data hold about 86,000 clones, with 88% observed a single time. Note on this clone: What it binds is unknown.

This rearrangement joins TRBV6-1 to TRBJ2-7, with 9 nucleotides matching TRBD1. The clonotype originates from a human donor who was the organ donor for an intestinal transplant. The sequencing used unstimulated CD4+ T cells sorted from spleen or lymph node cells, collected before transplant. Written as DNA, the CDR3 is TGTGCCAGCAGTCAACAGGGGGCATACGAGCAGTACTTC. This encodes CASSQQGAYEQYF.